This paragraph covers one T cell receptor (beta chain) sequence. Its antigen is currently unknown. Some clones are missing from TCRdb's copy, which holds only in-frame ones; the method was immunoSEQ multiplex PCR. The table lists some 110,000 clones, roughly 88% of them singletons. The germline V gene encodes CDR1 SGHRS and CDR2 YFSETQ. V shed 4 bases and J shed 6 bases, with 12 bases lying between them. The CDR3 is made up of 13 amino acids. The data were obtained in a study of T cell responses to AZD1222 COVID-19 vaccine. Whole-study findings and limits: Donors were chiefly white British, with a greater number of females, and clonal diversity was perhaps underestimated. Repertoire sampling occurred only after the peak T cell response. Spike-specific TCR breadth and depth were elevated following two AZD1222 doses.

This sequence joins TRBV5-1 and TRBJ2-3; possibly TRBD2 for D (6 bases). This clonotype was sampled from an adult in good health. The material sequenced was peripheral blood, taken on day 0 of MenACWY control vaccination. CDR3 nucleotides: TGCGCCAGCAGCCTGTACGGAGGGGATACGCAGTATTTT. Its translation is CASSLYGGDTQYF. Full variable domain (outside the CDR3, taken from reference TRBV5-1 and TRBJ2-3): KAGVTQTPRYLIKTRGQQVTLSCSPISGHRSVSWYQQTPGQGLQFLFEYFSETQRNKGNFPGRFSGRQFSNSRSEMNVSTLELGDSALYLCASSLYGGDTQYFGPGTRLTVL.